These 2 T cell receptor beta chains came from one sample sequenced in a study of OX40 agonist ivuxolimab in advanced cancers. Sequenced by immunoSEQ multiplex PCR; TCRdb stores in-frame clones only, minus some. This sample carries around 76,000 clones, around 81% of them seen once, and the ten largest clones take under 6%. Source: CD4+ or CD8+ T cells sorted from blood, taken in a trial of the OX40 agonist ivuxolimab. The origin of the receptors is an adult with an advanced solid tumor such as melanoma, head and neck, liver or kidney cancer.

This clone was seen a single time. V is TRBV29-1 and J is TRBJ2-1; perhaps TRBD1 as D (6 bases). Trimming took off 5 bases at V and 8 bases at J, with 13 bases between the two ends. This CDR3 region has 12 residues. CDR1 SQVTM and CDR2 ANQGSEA come from the germline V gene. The CDR3 DNA sequence: TGCAGCGTTTCCACAGGGTCTCATGAGCAGTTCTTC. Amino acid sequence: CSVSTGSHEQFF.

The chain is built from TRBV5-1 and TRBJ1-2; D remains ambiguous. This CDR3 is 13 amino acids long. Germline assignment: CDR1 SGHRS and CDR2 YFSETQ. V was cut by 4 bases and J by 4 bases, with 11 bases left in between. The CDR3 sequence: CASSRENGYGYTF. CDR3 sequence (DNA): TGCGCCAGCAGCAGGGAAAACGGCTATGGCTACACCTTC.